This note documents a single TCR beta chain sequence. Germline V CDR1 and CDR2: SGHAT, FQNNGV. The V end lost 5 bases, the J end lost 0 bases, and 11 bases lay between the germline ends. The CDR3 loop spans 15 amino acids. This sample is drawn from a study of T cell changes during pregnancy in multiple sclerosis. Data came from immunoSEQ multiplex PCR; TCRdb stores just in-frame clones and leaves some out. The repertoire holds 80,000 or so clones, with 94% as singletons. The sequencing here drew on peripheral blood, taken in the second trimester of pregnancy. This sequence joins TRBV11-2 and TRBJ2-4; maybe TRBD1 (5 bases). This TCR derives from a female donor in good health, enrolled as a control in a pregnancy study. The CDR3 DNA is TGTGCCAGCAGCCAGACAGAGCTAGCCAAAAACATTCAGTACTTC. It yields the protein CASSQTELAKNIQYF.